Each of the 14 T cell receptor beta chains below was sequenced from the same sample in a study of blood T cell repertoires in COVID-19. The table came from immunoSEQ multiplex PCR; TCRdb's copy has only in-frame clones and leaves some out. Seen here are about 13,000 clones, nearly 90% observed once, and the top ten hold roughly 2.5%. Input material: peripheral blood. The receptors here all came from a human donor in a cohort sampled during active COVID-19.

The gene calls are TRBV10-1 and TRBJ2-7; no reliable D call. The CDR3 spans 16 residues. The ends were cut back, 7 bases at V and 4 bases at J, with 23 bases in the middle. CDR1 and CDR2 from the germline V gene are WNHNN and SYGVQD (reference sequence). CDR3 sequence: CASTRSRPLRRYEQYF. CDR3 DNA sequence: TGCGCCAGCACAAGGTCGCGGCCCTTACGTCGATACGAGCAGTACTTC.

This clone was observed a handful of times. This chain links TRBV7-9 with TRBJ2-7; TRBD1 agrees at 9 bases. The germline CDR1 and CDR2 sequences are SEHNR and FQNEAQ (reference sequence). After removal of 4 bases from V and 0 bases from J, the junction contained 13 bases not matched to a gene. The CDR3 runs to 18 residues. Here the CDR3 reads CASSSHGTGYPSSYEQYF. CDR3 bases: TGTGCCAGCAGCTCCCACGGGACAGGGTACCCATCCTCCTACGAGCAGTACTTC. The full variable domain, with the rest looked up from reference TRBV7-9 and TRBJ2-7, is DTGVSQNPRHKITKRGQNVTFRCDPISEHNRLYWYRQTLGQGPEFLTYFQNEAQLEKSRLLSDRFSAERPKGSFSTLEIQRTEQGDSAMYLCASSSHGTGYPSSYEQYFGPGTRLTVT.

This rearrangement joins TRBV27 to TRBJ1-4, with D possibly matching TRBD1 (5 bases). CDR3 length: 13 amino acids. Germline V gives CDR1 MNHEY, CDR2 SMNVEV (reference sequence). The germline V and J ends were trimmed by 3 bases and 6 bases, with 8 bases remaining between them. In nucleotides, the CDR3 is TGTGCCAGCAGTTTTTCAGGGTATGAAAAACTGTTTTTT. Its protein product is CASSFSGYEKLFF.

The chain combines TRBV7-6 with TRBJ1-4, with 7 bases lining up with TRBD1. J lost 8 bases, V lost 5 bases, and 14 bases had no gene match. This CDR3 is built from 16 residues. Germline V gene data show CDR1 as SGHVS and CDR2 as FNYEAQ. CDR3 in DNA: TGTGCCAGCAGCGAAGGGACAGCTCTAACGGGCGAAAAACTGTTTTTT. Encoded protein: CASSEGTALTGEKLFF.

The rearrangement joins TRBV7-8 to TRBJ2-3, with 9 positions matching TRBD1. Germline loops: CDR1 SGHVS, CDR2 FQNEAQ. The CDR3 spans 16 residues. Germline trimming cut 6 bases from V and 1 base from J; bases unmatched to any gene: 8. The CDR3 protein is CASSRSRDRGTDTQYF. As DNA, the CDR3 is TGTGCCAGCAGTCGTAGCAGGGACAGGGGCACAGATACGCAGTATTTT.

The rearrangement uses TRBV7-9 and TRBJ2-1; 9 bases align to TRBD2. CDR1 and CDR2 from the germline V gene are SEHNR and FQNEAQ (reference sequence). V lost 9 bases and J lost 5; bases outside the gene matches: 14. The CDR3 contains 16 residues. CDR3 sequence reads: CASRASAGGPDNEQFF. CDR3 nucleotides: TGTGCCAGTCGTGCCTCGGCGGGGGGGCCGGACAATGAGCAGTTCTTC.

J is TRBJ2-7 and V is TRBV11-2; 7 nucleotides line up with TRBD2. Per the germline V gene, CDR1 is SGHAT and CDR2 is FQNNGV. The length of the CDR3 is 15 residues. V shed 5 bases and J 0 bases; nucleotides not matched to a gene: 7. DNA of the CDR3: TGTGCCAGCAGCCCCGGGACTACCCCCTCCTACGAGCAGTACTTC. It translates to CASSPGTTPSYEQYF.

This sequence joins TRBV10-1 and TRBJ2-2, with TRBD2 as a possible D gene (7 bases). Trimming removed 0 bases from V and 4 bases from J, with 12 bases in between. Germline V gene sequence: CDR1 WNHNN, CDR2 SYGVQD (reference sequence). The length of the CDR3 is 16 residues. The CDR3 protein is CASSESVGGPTGELFF. The CDR3 bases are TGCGCCAGCAGTGAGTCTGTCGGGGGGCCCACCGGGGAGCTGTTTTTT.

This chain connects TRBV11-2 to TRBJ2-1; 8 positions agree with TRBD1. Germline V lookup: CDR1 SGHAT, CDR2 FQNNGV. Trimming took 6 bases from V and 2 from J; bases not matched to a gene: 9. CDR3 length equals 16 residues. In nucleotides, the CDR3 is TGTGCCAGCAGATCCATATCAGGGGGCGCCTACAATGAGCAGTTCTTC. Translated, it gives CASRSISGGAYNEQFF.

The rearrangement uses TRBV7-2 and TRBJ2-1, with a possible D match to TRBD2 (7 bases). The V gene's germline CDR1 is SGHTA and CDR2 FQGNSA. The CDR3 runs 14 residues. Between the trimmed V and J ends, which lost 0 bases and 7 bases, there was a span of 10 bases. The DNA of the CDR3 is TGTGCCAGCAGCTTAGCGGGGGGGCCGAATGAGCAGTTCTTC. It specifies CASSLAGGPNEQFF.

The sample holds one count of this clone. This chain connects TRBV19 to TRBJ1-2, with D possibly being TRBD1 (6 bases). Looked up from germline, CDR1 is LNHDA and CDR2 is SQIVND (reference sequence). There are 15 residues in the CDR3. Trimming cost V 1 base and J 7 bases, with 16 bases left between them. The CDR3 region is CASSIGTVGHGGYTF. Here the CDR3 DNA reads TGTGCCAGTAGTATAGGGACAGTCGGGCATGGTGGCTACACCTTC.

The chain employs TRBV9 and TRBJ1-4; 7 positions agree with TRBD1. The CDR3 runs to 19 residues. Germline assignment: CDR1 SGDLS and CDR2 YYNGEE. V trimming: 3 bases; J trimming: 2 bases; junction bases outside the gene matches: 16. The CDR3 DNA follows: TGTGCCAGCAGCGCTGGACAGGAAAAGAACCTTCCCACTAATGAAAAACTGTTTTTT. This codes for CASSAGQEKNLPTNEKLFF.

The genes are TRBV25-1 and TRBJ2-2; 7 nucleotides line up with TRBD1. The CDR3 runs to 16 residues. The V gene end was trimmed by 0 bases and the J gene end by 5 bases; junction bases not matched to a gene: 6. CDR1 is MGHDK and CDR2 is SYGVNS in the germline V gene. CDR3 in amino acids: CASSEYEKGQTGELFF. In DNA, the CDR3 is TGTGCCAGCAGTGAATATGAGAAGGGACAGACCGGGGAGCTGTTTTTT.

The rearrangement links TRBV6-6 to TRBJ1-6, with a weak D call TRBD1 (5 bases). The germline V gene has CDR1 MNHNY and CDR2 SVGAGI (reference sequence). Trimming pared 5 bases from V and 9 bases from J, leaving 17 bases between. The CDR3 consists of 15 residues. CDR3 loop: CASSQTQEQGSPLHF. CDR3 nucleotide sequence: TGTGCCAGCAGTCAAACTCAGGAGCAGGGTTCACCCCTCCACTTT.